This TCR beta chain came from a study of T-cell reconstitution after alpha-beta-depleted transplantation in children (TCRdb year 2016). Context from the whole study: The study quantitatively tracked T-cell immune reconstitution after TCRalphabeta/CD19-depleted allogeneic hematopoietic cell transplantation in children using TCR repertoire profiling. Study-wide conclusions, independent of this receptor: The apparently early recovery of alphabetaT-cell counts about two months after transplant reportedly depended on only several hundred rapidly expanded clones that came from non-depleted graft cells. The high TCRbeta diversity at day 60 in some patients was ascribed to recipient T cells and intrathymic progenitors that had survived conditioning. The frequencies of hyperexpanded clones fell over the following months, and after one year, T-cell counts and TCRbeta diversity were mostly attributed to newly produced T cells.

The treatment or condition label here, explained by the study, means: allogeneic hematopoietic cell transplantation with graft depleted of TCRalphabeta T cells and CD19 B cells. Transplant recipients were children who received TCRalphabeta/CD19-depleted allogeneic hematopoietic cell grafts. Receptor amplification or capture employed PCR. Sequenced using an Illumina HiSeq 2500. Molecular barcoding was employed in the preparation of TCR libraries, with unique molecular identifiers being used to normalize TCRbeta repertoire quantification. TCRdb trimmed public reads at Q25 via fastp, called clones via MiXCR and kept in-frame beta chains. Duplicate CDR3 protein sequences are folded into a single record with the most common DNA and genes. A total of fewer than 150,000 distinct CDR3 sequences appear in this sample, about 9.5% of them only once. Nearly 25% of the sample goes to the ten largest clones. V loses 4 bases, J loses 0 bases, and the germline ends lie 16 bases apart. There are 16 amino acids in the CDR3, from cysteine to phenylalanine inclusive. Only the CDR3 portion is preserved as DNA: 48 bases, with reading frame beginning at the first base. The germline V gene (reference sequence) specifies DFQATT as CDR1 and SNEGSKA as CDR2.

This clonotype was recorded a few times. The antigen it binds to is not known. No per-base quality is available; no much larger clone lies one base away. The sequencing used PBMCs, mostly from graft donor cells, collected 180 days after TCRalphabeta/CD19-depleted stem cell transplant. The chain is encoded by TRBV20-1 joined to TRBJ2-4; perhaps TRBD1 is the D gene, with 6 bases matching. This clonotype was sampled from a girl less than two years old who had a stem cell transplant for combined immunodeficiency, so the T cells may come from the graft donor. The DNA is TGCAGTGCTATCTGGGGGCAACCATCAGCCAAAAACATTCAGTACTTC. Translated, it gives CSAIWGQPSAKNIQYF.